A single sample is the source of the 32 T cell receptor beta chains below, sequenced in a study of blood T cell repertoires in COVID-19. Clones were sequenced by immunoSEQ multiplex PCR, and TCRdb holds only the in-frame ones, with some missing. The data show 150,000 to 200,000 clones, around four fifths seen once. The sequenced sample was PBMCs or T cells enriched from blood (not recorded which). The receptors shown here come from a woman between 50 and 59 years old who had recovered from COVID-19.

V gene TRBV10-3 combines with J gene TRBJ1-6; D call uncertain. V was shortened by 8 bases and J by 10 bases, with 15 bases between the two germline ends. The germline gives CDR1 ENHRY, CDR2 SYGVKD. The CDR3 length is 13 residues. CDR3 protein: CAIGGHQRSPLHF. The CDR3 DNA follows: TGTGCCATCGGCGGTCATCAGCGCTCACCCCTCCACTTT.

The chain combines TRBV7-3 with TRBJ1-2; the D is unclear. CDR1 is SGHTA and CDR2 is FQGTGA in the germline V gene. Trimming stripped 8 bases from V and 2 bases from J, with 18 bases between. This CDR3 region has 15 residues. In nucleotides, the CDR3 is TGTGCCAGCCGTCAATATGACGGGGAAAACTATGGCTACACCTTC. It yields the protein CASRQYDGENYGYTF.

The chain links TRBV5-5 to TRBJ1-2; D perhaps matches TRBD1 (5 bases). The CDR3 contains 14 residues. Trimming pared 2 bases from V and 8 bases from J, leaving 16 bases between. Germline values: CDR1 SGHKS, CDR2 YYEKEE (reference sequence). CDR3 nucleotide sequence: TGTGCCAGCAGCTTTGCGGGACCGGAGGTCGGCTACACCTTC. It is translated as CASSFAGPEVGYTF.

The gene calls are TRBV23-1 and TRBJ2-1; 8 nucleotides agree with TRBD1. TRBV23-1 is assigned to the ORF class and has an uncertain function. V lost 3 bases and J lost 2; bases outside the gene matches: 3. The CDR3 loop spans 15 amino acids. This CDR3 reads CASSQTRGPYNEQFF. The DNA of the CDR3 is TGCGCCAGCAGTCAGACCAGGGGGCCCTACAATGAGCAGTTCTTC.

This chain uses TRBV5-1 with TRBJ1-4; TRBD1 is a possible D gene (5 bases). This CDR3 spans 16 amino acids. Germline lookup yields CDR1 SGHRS and CDR2 YFSETQ. With 4 bases removed from V and 0 bases from J, the gap between germline ends came to 13 bases. The chain's CDR3 is CASSRGTASTNEKLFF. In nucleotides, the CDR3 is TGCGCCAGCAGCCGCGGGACCGCATCAACTAATGAAAAACTGTTTTTT.

The J gene is TRBJ2-4, the V gene TRBV28, with a tentative D call TRBD1 (6 bases). V gave up 7 bases and J gave up 0 bases, with 22 bases separating them. Germline V CDR1 and CDR2: MDHEN, SYDVKM. The CDR3 runs to 18 residues. DNA for the CDR3: TGTGCCAGCATAGGATTAGATAACGACAGGCTAGCCAAAAACATTCAGTACTTC. This sequence encodes CASIGLDNDRLAKNIQYF.

In DNA form, the CDR3 reads TGCGCCAGCGGTCCGACAGGGAGGAGCGGCACTGAAGCTTTCTTT. Its protein is CASGPTGRSGTEAFF. The rearrangement joins TRBV5-1 to TRBJ1-1; TRBD1 agrees at 7 bases. The V and J ends lost 7 bases and 4 bases, in that order; junction bases with no gene match: 13. The CDR3 length is 15 residues. Germline values: CDR1 SGHRS, CDR2 YFSETQ. Supplemented by reference TRBV5-1 and TRBJ1-1, the full variable domain reads KAGVTQTPRYLIKTRGQQVTLSCSPISGHRSVSWYQQTPGQGLQFLFEYFSETQRNKGNFPGRFSGRQFSNSRSEMNVSTLELGDSALYLCASGPTGRSGTEAFFGQGTRLTVV.

This sequence joins TRBV18 and TRBJ2-5; 11 bases are shared with TRBD2. Germline V lookup: CDR1 KGHSH, CDR2 LQKENI. The CDR3 extends over 14 amino acids. Germline trimming cut 4 bases from V and 4 bases from J; bases unmatched to any gene: 2. As DNA, the CDR3 is TGTGCCAGCTCACTCGGGACTAGCGGAGAGACCCAGTACTTC. Translation: CASSLGTSGETQYF.

The chain recombines TRBV20-1 with TRBJ2-7; the match to TRBD1 covers 10 bases. V dropped 6 bases and J dropped 13; count of bases not matched to a gene: 9. Per germline, CDR1 DFQATT and CDR2 SNEGSKA (reference sequence). The CDR3 consists of 11 residues. The CDR3 protein is CSAGDRGLQYF. In DNA form, the CDR3 reads TGCAGTGCGGGAGACAGGGGGCTGCAATACTTC.

Only one count was recorded for this clone. The V and J genes are TRBV7-9 and TRBJ2-5, with TRBD1 as a possible D gene (6 bases). The CDR3 sequence is 14 residues long. From germline, CDR1 is SEHNR and CDR2 FQNEAQ (reference sequence). The V gene lost 5 bases and the J gene lost 0 bases, with 10 bases spanning the gap. The CDR3 loop is CASSIRQDQETQYF. In DNA, the CDR3 is TGTGCCAGCAGCATCCGACAGGACCAAGAGACCCAGTACTTC. The full variable domain, rest sourced from reference TRBV7-9 and TRBJ2-5, is DTGVSQNPRHKITKRGQNVTFRCDPISEHNRLYWYRQTLGQGPEFLTYFQNEAQLEKSRLLSDRFSAERPKGSFSTLEIQRTEQGDSAMYLCASSIRQDQETQYFGPGTRLLVL.

The V and J genes are TRBV4-1 and TRBJ2-3; D is possibly TRBD2 (6 bases). V was cut by 0 bases and J by 1 base, with 20 bases left in between. Germline V lookup: CDR1 MGHRA, CDR2 YSYEKL. The CDR3 totals 19 residues. CDR3 protein: CASSQEAGQAVGGTDTQYF. DNA of the CDR3: TGCGCCAGCAGCCAAGAGGCGGGGCAGGCCGTTGGGGGCACAGATACGCAGTATTTT.

The CDR3 reads CASSRGTSRSTGELFF. The CDR3 bases are TGTGCCAGCAGTCGCGGGACTTCGAGAAGCACCGGGGAGCTGTTTTTT. The chain carries TRBV28 and TRBJ2-2; a possible D gene is TRBD2 (6 bases). The V end was cut by 5 bases, the J end by 4 bases, with 17 bases between. This CDR3 spans 16 amino acids. The germline V gene has CDR1 MDHEN and CDR2 SYDVKM.

V usage is TRBV5-1 and J usage is TRBJ2-7; 9 bases map to TRBD1. Per germline, CDR1 SGHRS and CDR2 YFSETQ. The CDR3 has 14 residues. Trimming at V came to 2 bases and at J to 6 bases, leaving 6 bases not matched to a gene. CDR3 sequence: CASSFSGTGSEQYF. The DNA for the CDR3 is TGCGCCAGCAGCTTTTCCGGGACAGGGAGCGAGCAGTACTTC.

This clone has only one observation. V usage is TRBV28 and J usage is TRBJ1-2; D gene uncertain. Trimming took 2 bases from V and 2 from J, leaving 15 bases between them. The CDR3 sequence is 16 residues long. CDR1 and CDR2 (germline): MDHEN, SYDVKM. CDR3 bases: TGTGCCAGCAGTTTAGCCCTCAGTGGAGGAAACTATGGCTACACCTTC. The encoded protein is CASSLALSGGNYGYTF.

About this clone: The same CDR3 can be traced to other DNA sequences in this sample. The gene calls are TRBV19 and TRBJ1-5; 9 nucleotides match TRBD1. This CDR3 spans 13 amino acids. V lost 7 bases to trimming and J lost 5 bases; unmatched junction nucleotides: 3. CDR1 LNHDA and CDR2 SQIVND come from the germline V gene (reference sequence). The CDR3 region is CASMGQGHQPQHF. The CDR3 nucleotides are TGTGCCAGTATGGGACAGGGACATCAGCCCCAGCATTTT.

The chain employs TRBV7-2 and TRBJ1-5; D is uncertain. V gave up 5 bases and J gave up 2 bases, with 10 bases separating them. This CDR3 region has 14 residues. CDR1 and CDR2 from the germline V gene are SGHTA and FQGNSA. CDR3 protein: CASSHGDRNQPQHF. The CDR3 bases are TGTGCCAGCAGCCACGGGGATCGCAATCAGCCCCAGCATTTT.

A single count supports this clone. The chain joins TRBV2 to TRBJ1-1; TRBD1 agrees at 7 bases. After removal of 4 bases from V and 4 bases from J, the junction contained 6 bases not matched to a gene. The CDR3 is 14 residues long. CDR1 and CDR2 (germline): SNHLY, FYNNEI. This CDR3 reads CASSVEGAGTEAFF. DNA of the CDR3: TGTGCCAGCAGTGTTGAGGGGGCAGGCACTGAAGCTTTCTTT.

The rearrangement joins TRBV3-1 (or the pseudogene TRBV3-2) to TRBJ2-1; D might be TRBD2 (6 bases). The CDR3 spans 15 residues. Trimming took 4 bases from V and 6 from J, leaving 16 bases between them. Germline V gene data show CDR1 as LGHDT and CDR2 as YNNKEL (reference sequence). The CDR3 DNA reads as TGTGCCAGCAGCCCCTTGGGGACTGGAGCCAATGAGCAGTTCTTC. Translation: CASSPLGTGANEQFF.

The J gene is TRBJ2-3, the V gene TRBV9; TRBD1 aligns across 9 bases. The CDR3 spans 15 residues. CDR1 and CDR2 (germline): SGDLS, YYNGEE. The junction had 8 bases not matched to a gene; V was cut back by 4 bases and J by 5 bases. CDR3 DNA sequence: TGTGCCAGCAGCTCATGGGACAGGGCGCGAGATACGCAGTATTTT. It specifies CASSSWDRARDTQYF. Filled out from reference TRBV9 and TRBJ2-3, the complete variable domain reads DSGVTQTPKHLITATGQRVTLRCSPRSGDLSVYWYQQSLDQGLQFLIQYYNGEERAKGNILERFSAQQFPDLHSELNLSSLELGDSALYFCASSSWDRARDTQYFGPGTRLTVL.

This rearrangement joins TRBV6-4 to TRBJ1-2, with D possibly being TRBD1 (5 bases). The ends were cut back, 2 bases at V and 7 bases at J, with 11 bases in the middle. This CDR3 region has 13 residues. The germline V gene encodes CDR1 MRHNA and CDR2 SNTAGT. Here the CDR3 reads CASSDAGLSGYTF. The DNA of the CDR3 is TGTGCCAGCAGTGACGCAGGGCTTTCTGGCTACACCTTC.

The rearrangement uses TRBV13 and TRBJ2-7, with D possibly matching TRBD2 (5 bases). The CDR3 length is 14 residues. The germline V gene has CDR1 PRHDT and CDR2 FYEKMQ (reference sequence). Trimming took off 3 bases at V and 0 bases at J, with 9 bases between the two ends. The CDR3 spells CASSFLGSSYEQYF. The DNA for the CDR3 is TGTGCCAGCAGCTTTCTAGGGAGCTCCTACGAGCAGTACTTC.

This clone turned up a few times. In the same sample, other DNA sequences code for this CDR3. The chain recombines TRBV7-6 with TRBJ2-3; no reliable D call. CDR3 length: 14 residues. Germline V gene lookup returns CDR1 SGHVS and CDR2 FNYEAQ. The ends were cut back, 1 base at V and 0 bases at J, with 5 bases in the middle. As DNA, the CDR3 is TGTGCCAGCAGCTTAGGGGCCAGCACAGATACGCAGTATTTT. Protein: CASSLGASTDTQYF.

CDR3 sequence (DNA): TGCGCCAGCAGCCAAAACAGGGTCACTGAAGCTTTCTTT. This codes for CASSQNRVTEAFF. The chain recombines TRBV4-1 with TRBJ1-1; D might be TRBD1 (6 bases). There are 13 residues in the CDR3. In germline, CDR1 is MGHRA, CDR2 YSYEKL. With 2 bases removed from V and 4 bases from J, the gap between germline ends came to 8 bases.

The CDR3 protein is CASSPPTGLTPLGGELFF. The DNA of the CDR3 is TGTGCCAGCTCACCACCGACCGGACTGACCCCGTTAGGCGGGGAGCTGTTTTTT. J is TRBJ2-2 and V is TRBV18; perhaps TRBD2 as D (5 bases). The CDR3 has 18 amino acids. The V gene's germline CDR1 is KGHSH and CDR2 LQKENI. With 0 bases removed from V and 7 bases from J, the gap between germline ends came to 21 bases.

The chain is built from TRBV3-1 (or the pseudogene TRBV3-2) and TRBJ2-3; the match to TRBD2 covers 7 bases. The CDR3 runs to 17 residues. J lost 2 bases, V lost 2 bases, and 10 bases had no gene match. CDR1 and CDR2 (germline): LGHDT, YNNKEL (reference sequence). CDR3 protein: CASSQKMPKRDTDTQYF. In DNA form, the CDR3 reads TGTGCCAGCAGCCAAAAAATGCCGAAGCGGGACACAGATACGCAGTATTTT.

The genes are TRBV5-6 and TRBJ2-7; a weak D match, TRBD2 (5 bases). This CDR3 is 15 amino acids long. Germline V gene lookup returns CDR1 SGHDT and CDR2 YYEEEE. The germline V and J ends were trimmed by 2 bases and 2 bases, with 14 bases remaining between them. The CDR3 coding sequence is TGTGCCAGCAGCTTTGGGATGACTACCACCTACGAGCAGTACTTC. It encodes CASSFGMTTTYEQYF.

The chain employs TRBV6-7 and TRBJ1-2, with TRBD1 matching 10 bases. TRBV6-7 is recorded as an ORF, its role being uncertain. V lost 10 bases to trimming and J lost 7 bases; unmatched junction nucleotides: 3. CDR3 length: 11 residues. CDR3 sequence: CATGQGGGYTF. CDR3 nucleotides: TGTGCCACCGGACAGGGGGGTGGCTACACCTTC.

The genes are TRBV2 and TRBJ1-1; 8 bases match TRBD1. V lost 6 bases, J lost 3 bases, and 3 bases stayed unmatched. The CDR3 extends over 13 amino acids. Germline-derived CDR1 and CDR2 are SNHLY and FYNNEI. As DNA, the CDR3 is TGTGCCAGCAGGGAGACAGGGGACACTGAAGCTTTCTTT. The encoded protein is CASRETGDTEAFF.

This clone came up once. The chain combines TRBV5-4 with TRBJ2-1, with TRBD1 matching 8 bases. V trimming: 3 bases; J trimming: 7 bases; junction bases outside the gene matches: 12. Looked up from germline, CDR1 is SGHNT and CDR2 is YYREEE (reference sequence). This CDR3 spans 16 amino acids. CDR3 nucleotide sequence: TGTGCCAGCAGCTCTACCGGGACAGGATCCTTTAATGAGCAGTTCTTC. Translated, it gives CASSSTGTGSFNEQFF.

The chain combines TRBV3-1 (or the pseudogene TRBV3-2) with TRBJ2-7; D is ambiguous. This CDR3 is built from 15 residues. Per germline, CDR1 LGHDT and CDR2 YNNKEL (reference sequence). V lost 0 bases to trimming and J lost 0 bases, with 9 bases between them. This CDR3 reads CASSQDVASSYEQYF. The CDR3 DNA is TGTGCCAGCAGCCAAGACGTAGCTAGCTCCTACGAGCAGTACTTC.

This clone was found once. This chain uses TRBV5-1 with TRBJ1-3, with 7 bases fitting TRBD1. The J segment lost 2 bases and the V segment lost 4 bases, leaving 6 bases of the junction unmatched. This CDR3 has 15 amino acids. Germline values: CDR1 SGHRS, CDR2 YFSETQ. The CDR3 loop is CASSPGTAPGNTIYF. CDR3 DNA: TGCGCCAGCAGCCCCGGGACAGCACCTGGAAACACCATATATTTT.

The rearrangement joins TRBV10-3 to TRBJ1-2; D gene unclear. The CDR3 covers 14 residues. Germline-derived CDR1 and CDR2 are ENHRY and SYGVKD. Between the trimmed V and J ends, which lost 0 bases and 5 bases, there was a span of 10 bases. CDR3 coding DNA: TGTGCCATCAGTGAGTCTGAACAGCATTATGGCTACACCTTC. Its protein product is CAISESEQHYGYTF.